The TCR beta chain under discussion was sequenced for a study of shared clonotypes between healthy human individuals. Study results and caveats: Around 5.3% of naive CD4 clonotypes were shared across a handful of donors.

V trimming: 8 bases; J trimming: 0 bases; junction bases outside the gene matches: 21. The germline V gene encodes CDR1 MNHEY and CDR2 SMNVEV (reference sequence). The length of the CDR3 is 21 residues. The assay used deep level. Researchers divided each subset's genomic DNA evenly across several immunoSEQ plates. Generated by immunoSEQ multiplex PCR, the TCRdb table keeps only in-frame clones and is missing some. The sample has some 1.1 million clones; roughly 77% are singletons. Concerning this clone itself: The target antigen is unknown.

There were no recent acute infections or vaccinations among the donors, who were healthy HIV-negative adults. The clonotype was recovered from a young man in good health. Some clones in this sample may be carry-over from other donors' samples. The specimen sequenced was memory CD4+ T cells from PBMCs. Specified subset: CD45RA-negative fraction. This sequence joins TRBV27 and TRBJ2-2, with 10 bases lining up with TRBD1. The CDR3 loop is CASHFPDRGPLVWTNTGELFF. In nucleotides, the CDR3 is TGTGCCAGCCACTTCCCCGACAGGGGGCCGTTGGTTTGGACGAACACCGGGGAGCTGTTTTTT.